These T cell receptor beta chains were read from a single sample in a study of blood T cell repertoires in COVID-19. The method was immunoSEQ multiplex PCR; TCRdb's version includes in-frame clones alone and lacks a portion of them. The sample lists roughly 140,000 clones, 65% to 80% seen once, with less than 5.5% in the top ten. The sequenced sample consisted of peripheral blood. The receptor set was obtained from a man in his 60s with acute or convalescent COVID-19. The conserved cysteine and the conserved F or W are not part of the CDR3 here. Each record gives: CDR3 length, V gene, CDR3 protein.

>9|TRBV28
ASSWGDRGQ
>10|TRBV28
ASSQGENIWS
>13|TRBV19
ASRVTGGISYGYT
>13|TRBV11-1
ASSLETSGSYEQY
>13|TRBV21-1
ASSSRPREGYEQY
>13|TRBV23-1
ASTSAQGRAYEQY
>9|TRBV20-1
SAKGDTEAF
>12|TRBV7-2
ASSLGASFYEQY
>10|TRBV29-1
SAGDYRNEQF
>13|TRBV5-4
ASSLARRERGGYT
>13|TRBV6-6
ASSYSGGITDTQY
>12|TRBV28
ASTPLLAAYEQY
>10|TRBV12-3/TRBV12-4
ASSLTGEKAF
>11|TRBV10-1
ASSDGTLYGYT
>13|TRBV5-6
ASSKQGITNEKLF
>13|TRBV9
ASSPPAGGPEEQY
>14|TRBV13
ASSPRFSSRNYEQY
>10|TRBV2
ASSELARTQY
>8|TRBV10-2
ASPPEPQH
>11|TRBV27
ASTKTEGTEAF
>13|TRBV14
ASSQLAGPPREQF
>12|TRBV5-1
ASSQPGRYNEQF
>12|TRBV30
AVQTGGGDQPQH
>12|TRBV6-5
ATALAHGGDTQY
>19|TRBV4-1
ASSQDGSRLAGTVGRGTQY
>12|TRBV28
ASSTAEGANVLT